This TCR beta chain emerged from a study of blood T cell repertoires in COVID-19. Study in general: The samples span acute and convalescent COVID-19 from the United States, Italy and Spain. T cells, B-cell-depleted T cells, or PBMCs supplied cDNA or gDNA.

As originally analysed: Reference gene primer amplification gave nucleated cell count estimates. Assay: immunoSEQ multiplex PCR; the TCRdb copy retains only in-frame clones and omits some. That table is the source of V, J and clone size, and D and trimming were worked out from the DNA. The sample has around 60,000 clones; 70% to 90% are singletons. The germline V and J ends were trimmed by 3 bases and 1 base, with 6 bases remaining between them. Germline CDR1 reads LNHDA; CDR2 reads SQIVND (reference sequence). CDR3 length: 14 amino acids. V usage is TRBV19 and J usage is TRBJ2-2; D gene ambiguous. The sequence was obtained from a man aged 45-60 years with active COVID-19. Source material: peripheral blood. As DNA, the CDR3 is TGTGCCAGTAGTATGCACGGGAACACCGGGGAGCTGTTTTTT. It yields the protein CASSMHGNTGELFF.